Each of the 3 T cell receptor beta chains below was sequenced from the same sample in a study of blood T cell repertoires in COVID-19. The repertoire was sequenced with immunoSEQ multiplex PCR; TCRdb's copy has only in-frame clones and lacks some. The data hold a few hundred thousand clones, with 89% observed a single time. The specimen was peripheral blood. Receptors were obtained from a woman aged 25 to 39 with COVID-19, enrolled during active disease.

The V call is TRBV7-9, the J call TRBJ2-2; D might be TRBD1 (5 bases). Trimming took off 2 bases at V and 0 bases at J, with 10 bases between the two ends. The germline V gene has CDR1 SEHNR and CDR2 FQNEAQ (reference sequence). This CDR3 region has 16 residues. The CDR3, as DNA: TGTGCCAGCAGCTTACCCGGCAGGGCGAACACCGGGGAGCTGTTTTTT. Amino acids: CASSLPGRANTGELFF.

This chain uses TRBV5-6 with TRBJ2-4; 7 nucleotides align to TRBD2. V was pared by 0 bases and J by 6 bases, with 9 bases of the junction left unmatched. The CDR3 spans 16 residues. Germline V CDR1 and CDR2: SGHDT, YYEEEE. This CDR3 reads CASSLADQRDLNIQYF. As DNA, the CDR3 is TGTGCCAGCAGCTTGGCCGATCAGCGGGACCTAAACATTCAGTACTTC.

This sequence joins TRBV30 and TRBJ2-3; D might be TRBD2 (5 bases). Germline V gene sequence: CDR1 GTSNPN, CDR2 SVGIG (reference sequence). The CDR3 sequence is 14 residues long. V was shortened by 1 base and J by 10 bases, with 18 bases between the two germline ends. In DNA form, the CDR3 reads TGTGCCTGGAGTGCCTTCAAGTCAGGAGGTCCGCAGTATTTT. Translating it yields CAWSAFKSGGPQYF.